Listed here are 29 T cell receptor beta chains from one sample, sequenced in a study of T cells after yellow fever vaccination (dated by TCRdb to between 2018 and 2020). The sample's treatment or condition label is to be understood as: live attenuated yellow fever vaccine strain. Libraries were built with 5' RACE. TCRdb records Illumina NovaSeq 6000 as the sequencer. TCRdb took the public reads, trimmed them with fastp at Q25, ran MiXCR for clone calling and kept in-frame beta chains. Entries that share a CDR3 protein sequence are merged under the most common genes and DNA. The sample contains around 340,000 distinct CDR3 sequences, 12% of them found a single time. 3.2% of the sample comes from the top ten. This specimen consisted of CD4+ T cells sorted from PBMCs, obtained 15 days after the yellow fever booster vaccination. These TCRs come from a man aged 18 to 35 who received the YFV17D yellow fever vaccine.

This clonotype was counted only a few times. The chain joins TRBV5-5 to TRBJ2-5; D ambiguous. V lost 5 bases and J lost 5, with 10 bases in between. Germline V lookup: CDR1 SGHKS, CDR2 YYEKEE (reference sequence). The CDR3 extends over 12 amino acids. This CDR3 reads CASSLIGETQYF. The CDR3 nucleotides are TGTGCCAGCAGTTTGATCGGGGAGACCCAGTACTTC.

The rearrangement uses TRBV5-4 and TRBJ2-1; 8 bases fit TRBD2. Germline values: CDR1 SGHNT, CDR2 YYREEE (reference sequence). The CDR3 loop spans 13 amino acids. V lost 4 bases, J lost 6 bases, and 3 bases stayed unmatched. DNA of the CDR3: TGTGCCAGCAGCATTGGGACTAGCAATGAGCAGTTCTTC. Protein: CASSIGTSNEQFF.

This clonotype was seen many times. This rearrangement joins TRBV6-5 to TRBJ1-5; TRBD1 might be the D (6 bases). Per germline, CDR1 MNHEY and CDR2 SVGAGI. The V gene lost 0 bases and the J gene lost 7 bases, with 13 bases spanning the gap. CDR3 size: 15 residues. CDR3 sequence reads: CASSYSAGASQPQHF. The CDR3 DNA sequence: TGTGCCAGCAGTTACTCAGCAGGGGCAAGCCAGCCCCAGCATTTT.

The chain joins TRBV20-1 to TRBJ1-5; D is undetermined. Germline V lookup: CDR1 DFQATT, CDR2 SNEGSKA (reference sequence). Deletions cut 7 bases from V and 3 bases from J, with 13 bases between. The CDR3 length is 13 residues. The CDR3 nucleotides are TGCAGTGTTTGCTGCCAGGCCAATCAGCCCCAGCATTTT. Translated: CSVCCQANQPQHF.

V and J are TRBV7-3 and TRBJ1-1, with D unresolved. Germline assignment: CDR1 SGHTA and CDR2 FQGTGA. V lost 4 bases to trimming and J lost 1 base, with 13 bases between them. The CDR3 consists of 15 residues. CDR3 DNA sequence: TGTGCCAGCAGCTCCCAACCCGACCCGAACACTGAAGCTTTCTTT. Amino acid sequence: CASSSQPDPNTEAFF. Variable domain in full (rest from reference TRBV7-3 and TRBJ1-1): GAGVSQTPSNKVTEKGKYVELRCDPISGHTALYWYRQSLGQGPEFLIYFQGTGAADDSGLPNDRFFAVRPEGSVSTLKIQRTERGDSAVYLCASSSQPDPNTEAFFGQGTRLTVV.

The CDR3 DNA follows: TGTGCCTGGAGTAGGAGGGGGATGGAGCCCCAGCATTTT. Residues: CAWSRRGMEPQHF. The chain has TRBV30 and TRBJ1-5, with D possibly being TRBD1 (6 bases). The germline CDR1 and CDR2 sequences are GTSNPN and SVGIG (reference sequence). The CDR3 covers 13 residues. Trimming pared 2 bases from V and 8 bases from J, leaving 13 bases between.

This clonotype was recorded many times. The chain is built from TRBV12-3 or TRBV12-4 and TRBJ2-5; a weak D match, TRBD2 (6 bases). This CDR3 comprises 15 residues. V dropped 5 bases and J dropped 4 bases, with 17 bases sitting between them. CDR3 sequence (DNA): TGTGCCAGCAGTCCGGCGGGGTCGTGGTTAGAGACCCAGTACTTC. Residues: CASSPAGSWLETQYF.

V gene TRBV9 combines with J gene TRBJ2-1, with D tentatively TRBD1 (5 bases). The length of the CDR3 is 16 residues. Trimming left V 7 bases short and J 4 bases short, with 21 bases between. Per the germline V gene, CDR1 is SGDLS and CDR2 is YYNGEE. The DNA for the CDR3 is TGTGCCAGCGGCACAGGTACGACGAATATGTACAATGAGCAGTTCTTC. Its translation is CASGTGTTNMYNEQFF.

V gene TRBV20-1 combines with J gene TRBJ2-3; possible D gene TRBD1, 6 bases. V was shortened by 0 bases and J by 4 bases, with 14 bases between the two germline ends. This CDR3 region has 15 residues. The germline V gene has CDR1 DFQATT and CDR2 SNEGSKA (reference sequence). The CDR3 DNA reads TGCAGTGCTAGAGATGTAGGGGGTATCGCAGATACGCAGTATTTT. Protein sequence: CSARDVGGIADTQYF.

The rearrangement links TRBV6-2 or TRBV6-3 to TRBJ2-6, with TRBD1 matching 8 bases. Trimming took 1 base from V and 0 from J; bases not matched to a gene: 5. Looked up from germline, CDR1 is MNHEY and CDR2 is SVGEGT. The CDR3 has 18 residues. The CDR3 sequence: CASSYLGQADSGANVLTF. In DNA form, the CDR3 reads TGTGCCAGCAGTTACTTGGGACAGGCCGACTCTGGGGCCAACGTCCTGACTTTC.

This clonotype was seen only a few times. The V gene is TRBV6-2 or TRBV6-3, the J gene TRBJ2-7; 8 nucleotides line up with TRBD2. Per the germline V gene, CDR1 is MNHEY and CDR2 is SVGEGT. The CDR3 totals 13 residues. V trimming: 4 bases; J trimming: 5 bases; junction bases outside the gene matches: 4. The CDR3 here is CASSLPGGDEQYV. CDR3 sequence (DNA): TGTGCCAGCAGTTTACCGGGAGGGGACGAGCAGTACGTC.

This clonotype was counted between two and nine times. The rearrangement joins TRBV20-1 to TRBJ1-5; possibly TRBD1 for D (6 bases). V was clipped by 3 bases and J by 7 bases, with 19 bases between them. CDR1 is DFQATT, CDR2 SNEGSKA, per germline (reference sequence). The CDR3 is 15 amino acids. The CDR3, as DNA: TGCAGTGCTAGCAATCGGGGGGCAGGGACCCAGCCCCAGCATTTT. Its translation: CSASNRGAGTQPQHF.

This clonotype was detected a few times. The V call is TRBV4-1, the J call TRBJ1-1, with a weak D call TRBD1 (5 bases). The CDR3 spans 13 residues. V was pared by 8 bases and J by 1 base, with 11 bases between. Germline CDR1 MGHRA, CDR2 YSYEKL. CDR3 protein: CASRGGRNTEAFF. DNA of the CDR3: TGCGCCAGCCGGGGGGGACGGAACACTGAAGCTTTCTTT.

The CDR3 nucleotides are TGCAGTGCTAACCCGACTAGCGGGGACAATGAGCAGTTCTTC. Its translation is CSANPTSGDNEQFF. This chain connects TRBV20-1 to TRBJ2-1, with 11 bases lining up with TRBD2. This CDR3 region has 14 residues. V lost 4 bases and J lost 5; bases outside the gene matches: 4. The germline CDR1 and CDR2 sequences are DFQATT and SNEGSKA (reference sequence).

This clonotype has a count of ten or more. The chain combines TRBV7-2 with TRBJ2-5, with D unclear. This CDR3 is 12 amino acids long. Between the trimmed V and J ends, which lost 2 bases and 8 bases, there was a span of 9 bases. The germline gives CDR1 SGHTA, CDR2 FQGNSA. CDR3 amino acids: CASSLLRSTQYF. The CDR3 nucleotides are TGTGCCAGCAGCTTATTAAGATCCACCCAGTACTTC.

A few counts support this clonotype. The gene calls are TRBV20-1 and TRBJ2-3, with 9 bases matching TRBD2. CDR1 and CDR2 from the germline V gene are DFQATT and SNEGSKA (reference sequence). The CDR3 is 14 residues long. After removal of 1 base from V and 4 bases from J, the junction contained 3 bases not matched to a gene. The CDR3 loop is CSARVAGGPDTQYF. CDR3 sequence (DNA): TGCAGTGCTAGAGTTGCGGGGGGGCCAGATACGCAGTATTTT.

This clonotype occurred a few times. The chain links TRBV6-5 to TRBJ2-1; 7 bases agree with TRBD1. The length of the CDR3 is 13 residues. Germline lookup yields CDR1 MNHEY and CDR2 SVGAGI. Unmatched junction bases numbered 7, after V lost 9 bases and J lost 5 bases. For the CDR3, the DNA is TGTGCCAGGTCCGGGACAGATAACAATGAGCAGTTCTTC. Its protein product is CARSGTDNNEQFF.

This clonotype was recorded a few times. CDR3 residues: CASSFAGLDTEAFF. As DNA, the CDR3 is TGCGCCAGCAGCTTTGCAGGGTTGGACACTGAAGCTTTCTTT. The chain is built from TRBV5-1 and TRBJ1-1; D perhaps matches TRBD1 (5 bases). Germline V gene sequence: CDR1 SGHRS, CDR2 YFSETQ. The V end was cut by 2 bases, the J end by 3 bases, with 11 bases between. CDR3 length equals 14 residues.

This clonotype turned up a few times. The rearrangement joins TRBV6-2 or TRBV6-3 to TRBJ2-3, with TRBD2 as a possible D gene (7 bases). Trimming removed 5 bases from V and 5 bases from J, with 14 bases in between. The CDR3 has 14 residues. Looked up from germline, CDR1 is MNHEY and CDR2 is SVGEGT. The DNA for the CDR3 is TGTGCCAGCAGTGAGTGGGGGGGCCGAGATACGCAGTATTTT. This sequence encodes CASSEWGGRDTQYF.

This clonotype was picked up a small number of times. V gene TRBV7-2 combines with J gene TRBJ2-3; 8 bases line up with TRBD2. The germline CDR1 and CDR2 sequences are SGHTA and FQGNSA. The CDR3 length is 16 residues. V lost 4 bases to trimming and J lost 0 bases; unmatched junction nucleotides: 6. Here the CDR3 DNA reads TGTGCCAGCAGCTACCGCGCGGGGGGTAGCACAGATACGCAGTATTTT. This translates into CASSYRAGGSTDTQYF. Based on the CDR3 plus reference TRBV7-2 and TRBJ2-3, the full variable domain is GAGVSQSPSNKVTEKGKDVELRCDPISGHTALYWYRQSLGQGLEFLIYFQGNSAPDKSGLPSDRFSAERTGGSVSTLTIQRTQQEDSAVYLCASSYRAGGSTDTQYFGPGTRLTVL.

This clonotype has at least ten counts. J is TRBJ1-6 and V is TRBV5-6; no definite D call. Germline V lookup: CDR1 SGHDT, CDR2 YYEEEE. V lost 7 bases, J lost 13 bases, and 21 bases lay in between. The CDR3 is made up of 14 amino acids. The CDR3 nucleotides read TGTGCCAGCGTCGCCGAGGGTCGGGGAGCTCCCCTCCACTTT. It specifies CASVAEGRGAPLHF.

This clonotype was seen only a few times. This chain joins TRBV11-1 and TRBJ2-1; D not resolved. V was shortened by 2 bases and J by 4 bases, with 6 bases between the two germline ends. The CDR3 loop spans 13 amino acids. Per the germline V gene, CDR1 is SGHAT and CDR2 is FQDESV (reference sequence). CDR3 amino acids: CASSLYRYNEQFF. The CDR3 nucleotides are TGTGCCAGCAGCTTATATAGATACAATGAGCAGTTCTTC.

V and J are TRBV6-5 and TRBJ1-2; D gene unclear. Per germline, CDR1 MNHEY and CDR2 SVGAGI. The CDR3 extends over 15 amino acids. V was shortened by 2 bases and J by 7 bases, with 17 bases between the two germline ends. The CDR3 loop is CASSYHGRRSPGYTF. The CDR3 coding sequence is TGTGCCAGCAGTTACCATGGGCGGAGGTCGCCTGGCTACACCTTC.

The chain carries TRBV16 and TRBJ1-3; D gene unclear. The CDR3 is made up of 14 amino acids. Germline values: CDR1 KGHSY, CDR2 FQNENV. Trimming took 4 bases from V and 2 from J, leaving 9 bases between them. The CDR3 here is CASSRTQAGNTIYF. The CDR3, as DNA: TGTGCCAGCAGCCGGACTCAGGCTGGAAACACCATATATTTT.

This rearrangement joins TRBV15 to TRBJ2-7; D could derive from TRBD1 or TRBD2 (5 bases each). The CDR3 totals 13 residues. Germline V gene data show CDR1 as LNHNV and CDR2 as YYDKDF (reference sequence). Trimming took 5 bases from V and 3 from J, leaving 11 bases between them. CDR3 protein: CATSPEGSYEQYV. In DNA, the CDR3 is TGTGCCACCAGCCCTGAGGGGAGCTACGAGCAGTACGTC.

This clonotype was counted at least ten times. The chain is built from TRBV12-3 or TRBV12-4 and TRBJ1-4, with 7 bases identical to TRBD1. This CDR3 has 14 amino acids. Losses at the gene ends were 6 bases for V and 7 bases for J; bases not matched to a gene: 8. The CDR3 nucleotides are TGTGCCAGCAGCCCGCGACAGGGTACTGAAAAACTGTTTTTT. Amino acids: CASSPRQGTEKLFF.

This clonotype was seen more than once but under ten times. The chain employs TRBV6-2 or TRBV6-3 and TRBJ1-2, with D possibly matching TRBD1 (5 bases). Germline lookup yields CDR1 MNHEY and CDR2 SVGEGT. Trimming cost V 7 bases and J 3 bases, with 18 bases left between them. The CDR3 loop spans 15 amino acids. CDR3 coding DNA: TGTGCCAGCAACGATGACGGGGGGTACGACTATGGCTACACCTTC. This encodes CASNDDGGYDYGYTF.

This clonotype turned up a few times. The chain links TRBV6-6 to TRBJ1-4; D perhaps matches TRBD1 (5 bases). The CDR3 contains 13 residues. CDR1 and CDR2 from the germline V gene are MNHNY and SVGAGI (reference sequence). Trimming stripped 2 bases from V and 8 bases from J, with 9 bases between. This chain's CDR3 is CASSYQGEEKLFF. Here the CDR3 DNA reads TGTGCCAGCAGTTACCAGGGAGAGGAAAAACTGTTTTTT.

The chain carries TRBV6-6 and TRBJ2-7; 7 bases are a match to TRBD1. The V segment lost 6 bases and the J segment 4 bases; nucleotides outside the gene matches: 9. Germline-derived CDR1 and CDR2 are MNHNY and SVGAGI (reference sequence). This CDR3 region has 14 residues. For the CDR3, the DNA is TGTGCCAGCAGGGACAGGCCGTTCCGTTACGAGCAGTACGTC. It encodes CASRDRPFRYEQYV.